The 13 T cell receptor beta chains below were found in one sample sequenced in a study of T cells in women clearing cervical HPV infection. The table came from immunoSEQ multiplex PCR; TCRdb's copy has only in-frame clones and leaves some out. Listed are roughly 25,000 clones; more than 6.5% falls within the top ten. Material: blood buffy coat. The receptor set was obtained from a woman between 18 and 70 years old with a cervical HPV16 infection that either progressed to CIN3+ or cleared (not recorded which).

Concerning this clone: The DNA ends 3 residues before the CDR3 does, and the rest of the CDR3 is filled in from the germline J gene. The V and J genes are TRBV7-2 and TRBJ2-3; TRBD1 might be the D (6 bases). The CDR3 loop spans 14 amino acids. Germline loops: CDR1 SGHTA, CDR2 FQGNSA. The CDR3 bases that were read are TGTGCCAGCAGCTTGAACAGGGCGCAAGAGACG. As protein: CASSLNRAQET. The full CDR3 protein is CASSLNRAQETQYF.

On this clone itself: The sequenced fragment ends 3 residues before the CDR3 boundary, so the rest is inferred from the germline J gene. The genes are TRBV7-6 and TRBJ2-4; 8 bases map to TRBD1. Per the germline V gene, CDR1 is SGHVS and CDR2 is FNYEAQ. This CDR3 has 14 residues. The part of the CDR3 DNA that was read is TGTGCCAGCAGCATCGGCACAGGGGGAGGTGGT. Protein sequence: CASSIGTGGGG. The whole CDR3 region reads CASSIGTGGGGQYF.

As to this clone: The read comes to an end 3 residues before the CDR3 does, leaving the germline J gene to fill in the end. The chain is built from TRBV7-2 and TRBJ1-2, with D possibly matching TRBD1 (5 bases). The germline V gene encodes CDR1 SGHTA and CDR2 FQGNSA. This CDR3 region has 12 residues. The CDR3 region is CASSWGTDTYTF. Partial CDR3 DNA: TGTGCCAGCAGCTGGGGCACAGATACC.

The CDR3 sequence is CASSTGTGSQPQHF. CDR3 bases read: TGCGCCAGCAGCACCGGGACAGGGAGTCAGCCC. V is TRBV5-1 and J is TRBJ1-5, with TRBD1 matching 9 bases. From the germline J gene comes the end of the CDR3, since the read stops 3 residues before it. The V gene's germline CDR1 is SGHRS and CDR2 YFSETQ. This CDR3 spans 14 amino acids. V was clipped by 4 bases and J by 6 bases; unmatched bases: 5.

To note about this clone: The missing CDR3 end, 3 residues past where the read stops, is filled in from the germline J gene. This rearrangement joins TRBV20-1 to TRBJ2-3; 11 nucleotides agree with TRBD2. The germline V gene encodes CDR1 DFQATT and CDR2 SNEGSKA (reference sequence). The J segment lost 2 bases and the V segment lost 0 bases, leaving 19 bases of the junction unmatched. The length of the CDR3 is 21 residues. The CDR3 bases that were read are TGCAGTGCTAGAGATAGCATCCCTAGCGGGAGGCCCCTAAAGTTCACAGATACG. Its protein product is CSARDSIPSGRPLKFTDT. The CDR3 in full is CSARDSIPSGRPLKFTDTQYF.

As for this clone: Sequencing ends 3 residues short of the CDR3 end; the germline J gene provides the rest. V gene TRBV28 combines with J gene TRBJ2-7; 9 bases align to TRBD2. The CDR3 runs to 15 residues. The germline CDR1 and CDR2 sequences are MDHEN and SYDVKM. The junction had 9 bases not matched to a gene; V was cut back by 5 bases and J by 4 bases. CDR3 bases read: TGTGCCAGCAGTCGTCGGGAAGCGGGAGGATACGAG. Its protein is CASSRREAGGYE. The entire CDR3 protein is CASSRREAGGYEQYF. The entire variable domain, with the rest obtained from reference TRBV28 and TRBJ2-7, is as follows: DVKVTQSSRYLVKRTGEKVFLECVQDMDHENMFWYRQDPGLGLRLIYFSYDVKMKEKGDIPEGYSVSREKKERFSLILESASTNQTSMYLCASSRREAGGYEQYFGPGTRLTVT.

With respect to this clone: The read falls 3 residues short of the CDR3 end, and the missing part is taken from the germline J gene. The gene calls are TRBV19 and TRBJ1-3, with D perhaps matching TRBD1 (5 bases). Germline CDR1 is LNHDA and CDR2 is SQIVND (reference sequence). The length of the CDR3 is 16 residues. V shed 3 bases and J shed 1 base, with 13 bases lying between them. Partial CDR3 DNA: TGTGCCAGTAGTATTACCCCGACAGCATCTGGAAACACC. Encoded protein: CASSITPTASGNT. The whole CDR3 sequence reads CASSITPTASGNTIYF.

On this clone itself: The read falls 3 residues short of the CDR3 end, and the missing part is taken from the germline J gene. V usage is TRBV7-2 and J usage is TRBJ2-7; D is possibly TRBD2 (7 bases). The V gene's germline CDR1 is SGHTA and CDR2 FQGNSA. This CDR3 region has 14 residues. Trimming removed 1 base at V and 4 bases at J, with 11 bases between. This CDR3 is CASSLGGGFYEQYF. The CDR3 bases that were read are TGTGCCAGCAGCTTAGGCGGGGGCTTTTACGAG.

Concerning this clone: Read sequence stops 3 residues before the CDR3 end, and the germline J gene provides the missing end. The V and J genes are TRBV5-1 and TRBJ2-3, with D unresolved. Germline values: CDR1 SGHRS, CDR2 YFSETQ. The V end lost 7 bases, the J end lost 2 bases, and 14 bases lay between the germline ends. The CDR3 totals 14 residues. The covered CDR3 bases are TGCGCCAGCCGTGGCGCGGTAAACACAGATACG. Protein: CASRGAVNTDT. The full CDR3 protein reads CASRGAVNTDTQYF.

The CDR3 DNA, read in part, is TGCGCCAGCAGCTTGCGGGGTAATCAGCCC. Protein product: CASSLRGNQP. The whole CDR3 protein is CASSLRGNQPQHF. The chain combines TRBV5-1 with TRBJ1-5, with no clear D. The read finishes 3 residues shy of the CDR3 end, and the germline J gene is used to complete it. In germline, CDR1 is SGHRS, CDR2 YFSETQ. Trimming stripped 1 base from V and 4 bases from J, with 6 bases between. CDR3 length: 13 residues.

Turning to this clone: With the read ending 3 residues before the CDR3 end, the germline J gene is used to fill in that end. J is TRBJ1-3 and V is TRBV7-3; weak D call: TRBD1 (6 bases). Trimming cost V 5 bases and J 2 bases, with 10 bases left between them. The germline CDR1 and CDR2 sequences are SGHTA and FQGTGA. This CDR3 has 14 amino acids. The covered CDR3 bases are TGTGCCAGCAGCCCGACAGGAGCTGGAAACACC. Translating it yields CASSPTGAGNT. In full, the CDR3 reads CASSPTGAGNTIYF.

In terms of frequency, this clone is medium-sized. The read finishes 3 residues shy of the CDR3 end, and the germline J gene is used to complete it. The chain carries TRBV30 and TRBJ2-3; TRBD2 might be the D (5 bases). The CDR3 sequence is 13 residues long. Germline assignment: CDR1 GTSNPN and CDR2 SVGIG (reference sequence). Trimming cost V 8 bases and J 0 bases, with 12 bases left between them. The CDR3 DNA, read in part, is TGTGCCAAGAGCGGTTCTAGCACAGATACG. Residues: CAKSGSSTDT. The CDR3, in full, reads CAKSGSSTDTQYF.

In regard to this clone: The read ends 3 residues shy of where the CDR3 ends; the end is completed using the germline J gene. This specimen includes other DNA sequences encoding the same CDR3. The V gene is TRBV7-2, the J gene TRBJ1-3; D may be TRBD1 (6 bases). This CDR3 is 15 amino acids long. Germline loops: CDR1 SGHTA, CDR2 FQGNSA. Trimming left V 4 bases short and J 4 bases short, with 14 bases between. The part of the CDR3 DNA that was read is TGTGCCAGCAGCTCATCAGGCAGGGGAGGAAACACC. This gives the protein CASSSSGRGGNT. The entire CDR3 sequence reads CASSSSGRGGNTIYF.